The T cell receptor beta chain under discussion was sequenced for a study of T cell repertoires in cytomegalovirus infection. Study-level results: Accumulated public TCR beta family frequency recognized individuals carrying CMV together with the relevant HLA. What dominated the ex vivo response were HLA-C-restricted CMV-specific TCR beta clonotypes.

TCRdb re-called the reads through MiXCR, storing one row per CDR3 protein. Here the sample spans about 830,000 distinct CDR3 sequences, about 30% being singletons. This clonotype came up many times. Its antigen is not known. Between the trimmed V and J ends, which lost 5 bases and 4 bases, there was a span of 11 bases. The CDR3 totals 13 residues. Looked up from germline, CDR1 is SEHNR and CDR2 is FQNEAQ (reference sequence). V usage is TRBV7-9 and J usage is TRBJ1-2; D not resolved. The clonotype originates from a human donor in good health (CMV status not recorded). Some clones in this sample may be carry-over from other donors' samples. Sequenced here: cultured CD8+ T cells from PBMCs, sampled from culture after CMV antigen stimulation. CDR3 DNA sequence: TGTGCCAGCAGCCCGGGAACGTTCTATGGCTACACCTTC. This gives the protein CASSPGTFYGYTF.